These T cell receptor beta chains were read from a single sample in a study of beta chain features in type 1 diabetes. Sequencing was performed with immunoSEQ multiplex PCR; in TCRdb, only in-frame clones are kept and a portion is missing. The table has around 280,000 clones, roughly 8% seen once. Input material: central memory CD4+ T cells from blood. All receptors derive from a woman aged 18-35 years in good health. Each CDR3 is given with its conserved first and last residue. The D gene is left open where the match is weak. Size is omitted from some rows. Given values are once, few, many or a class for expanded clones.

D: .; V: TRBV5-6; length: 15; size: many; CDR3: CASRVGFTGANVLTF
D: .; V: TRBV4-1; length: 12; size: many; CDR3: CASSLGTSGYTF
D: .; V: TRBV19; length: 16; size: .; CDR3: CASTNRGRPNTGELFF
D: TRBD1; V: TRBV15; length: 16; size: .; CDR3: CATSSRRDRGRGGYTF
D: TRBD1; V: TRBV14; length: 15; size: few; CDR3: CASSPRPDRVTEAFF
D: .; V: TRBV5-4; length: 13; size: .; CDR3: CASSLMVVDEQYF
D: .; V: TRBV7-8; length: 16; size: .; CDR3: CASKSSVGSFYNEQFF
D: TRBD2; V: TRBV7-9; length: 16; size: .; CDR3: CASSSGSGRADETQYF
D: TRBD1; V: TRBV4-1; length: 16; size: .; CDR3: CASSQEGTGGTNTQYF
D: TRBD1; V: TRBV18; length: 14; size: .; CDR3: CASSQNRGDTEAFF
D: .; V: TRBV6-5; length: 16; size: .; CDR3: CASSSRGFPMNTEAFF
D: .; V: TRBV2; length: 14; size: .; CDR3: CASSEGGTPKPQHF
D: .; V: TRBV7-3; length: 13; size: .; CDR3: CASSPGANQPQHF
D: .; V: TRBV4-3; length: 16; size: few; CDR3: CASSQIGGHGANVLTF
D: TRBD2; V: TRBV7-7; length: 15; size: few; CDR3: CASSGAAGVQETQYF
D: TRBD1; V: TRBV9; length: 13; size: .; CDR3: CASGDRGQGTQYF
D: .; V: TRBV7-2; length: 14; size: .; CDR3: CASSPKGLSLEQYF
D: TRBD1; V: TRBV5-6; length: 15; size: many; CDR3: CASSLTWDRDEKLFF
D: .; V: TRBV5-1; length: 14; size: few; CDR3: CASMLRFGANVLTF
D: .; V: TRBV7-8; length: 14; size: .; CDR3: CASSPTRGSDGYTF
D: .; V: TRBV15; length: 15; size: few; CDR3: CATSRAKWSTGELFF
D: .; V: TRBV5-8; length: 15; size: few; CDR3: CASSRGDSSYNEQFF
D: .; V: TRBV5-5; length: 16; size: few; CDR3: CASSLSFNRGTDTQYF
D: .; V: TRBV4-2; length: 12; size: .; CDR3: CASTKNTGELFF
D: .; V: TRBV19; length: 16; size: .; CDR3: CASSSVLPPRNQPQHF
D: .; V: TRBV4-2; length: 13; size: .; CDR3: CASSQGSGETQYF
D: TRBD2; V: TRBV4-3; length: 16; size: .; CDR3: CASSQAPGLDYNEQFF
D: .; V: TRBV20-1; length: 11; size: few; CDR3: CSAVDPIGQYF
D: .; V: TRBV6-6; length: 13; size: few; CDR3: CASTEDRDSPLHF
D: TRBD1; V: TRBV18; length: 15; size: .; CDR3: CASSLDRGANYGYTF
D: TRBD1; V: TRBV5-6; length: 16; size: .; CDR3: CASSDFRQDRGNEQFF
D: .; V: TRBV28; length: 14; size: few; CDR3: CASSFGLGFGGYTF
D: TRBD1; V: TRBV29-1; length: 12; size: many; CDR3: CSGRTGTGELFF
D: TRBD2; V: TRBV19; length: 14; size: few; CDR3: CASSRTRAAYEQYF
D: .; V: TRBV28; length: 16; size: few; CDR3: CASTYGGQGGQETQYF
D: .; V: TRBV10-3; length: 13; size: few; CDR3: CATRRESNNEQFF
D: TRBD1; V: TRBV6-4; length: 14; size: few; CDR3: CASGTDKAKNIQYF
D: TRBD1; V: TRBV7-2; length: 16; size: few; CDR3: CASSLGGTVQNYGYTF
D: .; V: TRBV7-2; length: 14; size: .; CDR3: CASSSDRKAPEAFF
D: .; V: TRBV6-5; length: 15; size: few; CDR3: CASSTGDRDTDTQYF
D: TRBD1; V: TRBV5-1; length: 17; size: many; CDR3: CASSLGGTANKVYGYTF
D: .; V: TRBV2; length: 14; size: .; CDR3: CASLEDNGGMAQHF
D: TRBD2; V: TRBV7-2; length: 16; size: few; CDR3: CASSTAGTSEGETQYF
D: TRBD1; V: TRBV18; length: 14; size: .; CDR3: CASRLTGGRDEQFF
D: TRBD2; V: TRBV7-2; length: 18; size: .; CDR3: CASSLGIPGTSDTDTQYF
D: .; V: TRBV9; length: 15; size: .; CDR3: CASSRTGANTGELFF
D: .; V: TRBV2; length: 10; size: .; CDR3: CASDRETQYF
D: .; V: TRBV14; length: 14; size: few; CDR3: CASSQFKANYGYTF
D: TRBD1; V: TRBV9; length: 16; size: .; CDR3: CASSVRGTGGDYEQYF
D: .; V: TRBV5-4; length: 14; size: few; CDR3: CASSLEDYNSPLHF